Described below is a single TCR beta chain sequence and its context. The germline gives CDR1 MNHEY, CDR2 SVGAGI. The V segment lost 11 bases and the J segment 0 bases; nucleotides outside the gene matches: 7. This CDR3 contains 14 residues. These data belong to a study of blood T cell repertoires in COVID-19. Across the study: Samples came from the United States, Italy and Spain, spanning acute and convalescent COVID-19. The cDNA or gDNA used as material had been derived from T cells, B-cell-depleted T cells, or PBMCs.

In terms of age and location, participants ranged from roughly 18 to 90 years and lived in around 22 US areas. In the authors' methods: Reference gene primer amplification yielded estimated nucleated cell counts. The data were produced by immunoSEQ multiplex PCR, yet TCRdb's version contains in-frame clones alone and is incomplete. V, J and clone size are taken as reported in that table, and D and trimming were inferred from the DNA itself. The repertoire holds more than 300,000 clones, with around 89% as singletons. The V and J genes are TRBV6-5 and TRBJ2-1; 7 nucleotides agree with TRBD2. The receptor was isolated from a woman aged 18-29 years who had recovered from COVID-19. Material: PBMCs or T cells enriched from blood (not recorded which). The CDR3 region is CASFGGTSYNEQFF. The CDR3 nucleotides read TGTGCCTCCTTCGGGGGGACCTCCTACAATGAGCAGTTCTTC.